This is a list of T cell receptor beta chains from one sample in a study of T-cell reconstitution after alpha-beta-depleted transplantation in children. One entry per CDR3 protein results from TCRdb running MiXCR on the PCR reads. The sample gives 500,000 to 650,000 distinct CDR3 sequences, around 10% of which show up once; about 14% is in the top ten. The specimen was PBMCs, mostly from graft donor cells, collected 180 days after TCRalphabeta/CD19-depleted stem cell transplant. Receptors originate from a female patient aged 2-9 years who had a stem cell transplant for aplastic anemia, so the T cells may come from the graft donor. The CDR3 runs from the conserved cysteine through the conserved F or W. A D gene is named only where the DNA matches it firmly. Size is stated for part of the rows, as once, few or many counts, or as a class when the clone is expanded.

d_gene	abundance	v_gene	j_gene	CDR3nt	CDR3aa
TRBD2	.	TRBV27	TRBJ2-2	TGTGCCAGCAGTCACGGGACTAGCGGGAGACGGGGTAACACCGGGGAGCTGTTTTTT	CASSHGTSGRRGNTGELFF
.	few	TRBV29-1	TRBJ1-3	TGCAGCGTCCACCTAAACACCATATATTTT	CSVHLNTIYF
.	.	TRBV5-1	TRBJ1-4	TGCGCCAGCAGCTTACAGGCCGCAACTAATGAAAAACTGTTTTTT	CASSLQAATNEKLFF
.	few	TRBV2	TRBJ1-1	TGTGCCAGCAGGAGGGAATACACTGAAGCTTTCTTT	CASRREYTEAFF
TRBD2	many	TRBV3-1	TRBJ2-1	TGTGCCAGCAGCCGGGAGGGGAGCTCCTACAATGAGCAGTTCTTC	CASSREGSSYNEQFF
.	many	TRBV4-3	TRBJ2-3	TGCGCCAGCAGCCAAGATCGCGGAGGGCTTACAGATACGCAGTATTTT	CASSQDRGGLTDTQYF
.	few	TRBV2	TRBJ2-1	TGTGCCAGCAGTAATCGGGCGGTTCAGGAGCAGTTCTTC	CASSNRAVQEQFF
TRBD2	many	TRBV29-1	TRBJ2-4	TGCAGCGGACTAGCGGGAGCCAAAAACATTCAGTACTTC	CSGLAGAKNIQYF
.	few	TRBV12-3/TRBV12-4	TRBJ2-1	TGTGCCAGCAGGGTCAGCGCTTACAATGAGCAGTTCTTC	CASRVSAYNEQFF
.	few	TRBV20-1	TRBJ2-3	TGCAGTGCCGAACCAGGGAGACCCACCACAGATACGCAGTATTTT	CSAEPGRPTTDTQYF
.	.	TRBV4-3	TRBJ2-7	TGCGCCAGCAGCCCATCTGCCGGGCGCTCCTACGAGCAGTACTTC	CASSPSAGRSYEQYF
TRBD2	few	TRBV5-1	TRBJ2-1	TGCGCCAGCAGCTCCCAATCTAGCGGGCCCCGGGATGAGCAGTTCTTC	CASSSQSSGPRDEQFF
TRBD2	few	TRBV7-2	TRBJ2-4	TGTGCCAGCAGCTTAGATCAGGGAGGGACCGGGTACTTC	CASSLDQGGTGYF
.	.	TRBV27	TRBJ2-2	TGTGCCAGCAGGGGGCTAAACTCGGGCCCTCACACCGGGGAGCTGTTTTTT	CASRGLNSGPHTGELFF
.	.	TRBV6-2/TRBV6-3	TRBJ2-3	TGTGCCAGCAGTTACCCGGGACCACTACTCATCACAGATACGCAGTATTTT	CASSYPGPLLITDTQYF
TRBD2	.	TRBV12-3/TRBV12-4	TRBJ2-3	TGTGCCAGCAGACCCACTAGCGGGAGTACGGATACGCAGTATTTT	CASRPTSGSTDTQYF
TRBD1	many	TRBV29-1	TRBJ2-4	TGCAGCGTTGCAAAGGGGACAGGGGGGGAAAACATTCAGTACTTC	CSVAKGTGGENIQYF
TRBD2	.	TRBV5-1	TRBJ2-5	TGCGCCAGCAGCTTGAAACTAGCGGGAGGCCTCGCGGAGACCCAGTACTTC	CASSLKLAGGLAETQYF
TRBD2	.	TRBV12-3/TRBV12-4	TRBJ2-5	TGTGCCAGCAGTTTCGGAACTAGCGGGAGAATGGGGACCCAGTACTTC	CASSFGTSGRMGTQYF
.	.	TRBV29-1	TRBJ1-2	TGCAGCGTTGATCTGGACAAGGGTCCCTATGGCTACACCTTC	CSVDLDKGPYGYTF
.	many	TRBV18	TRBJ2-6	TGTGCCAGCTCACCACGGCAGGGGAGCACTGGGGCCAACGTCCTGACTTTC	CASSPRQGSTGANVLTF
.	.	TRBV3-1	TRBJ2-1	TGTGCCAGCAGCCAAGATCCATTCACCGGGGCATACAATGAGCAGTTCTTC	CASSQDPFTGAYNEQFF
TRBD1	.	TRBV7-9	TRBJ2-1	TGTGCCAGCAGGTCAGGGGGTCCCTTTTACAATGAGCAGTTCTTC	CASRSGGPFYNEQFF
.	.	TRBV20-1	TRBJ2-7	TGCAGTGCTAGAGTGGGGGGGGACAGGACGGACTTC	CSARVGGDRTDF
TRBD1	.	TRBV28	TRBJ1-5	TGTGCCAGCAGTACAGGGGCCGGCAATCAGCCCCAGCATTTT	CASSTGAGNQPQHF
TRBD2	few	TRBV7-2	TRBJ2-2	TGTGCCAGCAGCCATCGGACTAGCGGGAGTGCCGGGGAGCTGTTTTTT	CASSHRTSGSAGELFF
TRBD2	.	TRBV28	TRBJ2-1	TGTGCCAGCAGTTTGCGAACTACGGGGGGACCGCATGAGCAGTTCTTC	CASSLRTTGGPHEQFF
.	.	TRBV18	TRBJ1-2	TGTGCCAGCTCACCGAGGGACATGAACTATGGCTACACCTTC	CASSPRDMNYGYTF
TRBD1	many	TRBV20-1	TRBJ2-3	TGCAGTGCTAGGCCCCCGGACAGGGACGGCACAGATACGCAGTATTTT	CSARPPDRDGTDTQYF